This T cell receptor beta chain is from a study of identical twins. The CDR3 contains 16 residues. The V gene end was trimmed by 5 bases and the J gene end by 1 base; junction bases not matched to a gene: 12. The germline V gene has CDR1 DFQATT and CDR2 SNEGSKA (reference sequence). With respect to this clonotype: As yet, its antigen is unknown.

Healthy Caucasians alone served as donors. The authors used template switching to add a universal primer site and gave cDNA unique molecular identifiers. TCRdb processed the 5' RACE reads anew with MiXCR; each CDR3 protein has one entry. The sample lists more than 200,000 distinct CDR3 sequences, around a tenth occurring once. Study findings and constraints: Twins' excess sharing was less marked for out-of-frame beta sequences. Zero-insertion analyses might be partly confounded by invariant T cells like MAIT and iNKT.

The sequence came from a woman younger than 30 in good health. The source material was memory (CD45RO+) T cells sorted from blood. The genes are TRBV20-1 and TRBJ2-5; 8 positions agree with TRBD2. The CDR3 loop reads CSAGESLSGGQETQYF. The CDR3 DNA reads as TGCAGTGCTGGGGAAAGCTTAAGCGGGGGCCAAGAGACCCAGTACTTC.